The 17 T cell receptor beta chains given below trace back to one sample, sequenced in a study of Ad26.COV2.S vaccination and SARS-CoV-2 variants. Profiling relied on immunoSEQ multiplex PCR, and the TCRdb table lists in-frame clones only, not all of them. This sample yields under 600,000 clones, of which roughly nine tenths are seen a single time; 1.5% to 2% belongs to the top ten. Specified treatment: about 20 received Ad26.COV2.S at low or high dose, single or two shots; roughly 5 received placebo; per-sample allocation not given. It was on day 63 after the first vaccine or placebo injection that samples were taken. The sequencing used peripheral blood, collected in a trial of Ad26.COV2.S vaccine versus placebo. The source of these receptors is a person aged 18-65 years who received the Ad26.COV2.S COVID-19 vaccine or a placebo.

Ten or more counts support this clone. The chain joins TRBV6-2 or TRBV6-3 to TRBJ2-7; maybe TRBD2 (5 bases). From germline, CDR1 is MNHEY and CDR2 SVGEGT. The CDR3 runs to 15 residues. V lost 5 bases and J lost 1, with 15 bases in between. CDR3 amino acids: CASSALWSGSYEQYF. The CDR3 nucleotides are TGTGCCAGCAGTGCTCTTTGGAGCGGTTCCTACGAGCAGTACTTC.

The V gene is TRBV10-3, the J gene TRBJ2-1, with TRBD1 identical over 9 bases. Unmatched junction bases numbered 14, after V lost 5 bases and J lost 15 bases. Germline lookup yields CDR1 ENHRY and CDR2 SYGVKD. This CDR3 is built from 14 residues. The CDR3 spells CAISPGTGIGYGFF. In nucleotides, the CDR3 is TGTGCCATCAGTCCCGGGACAGGGATAGGGTACGGGTTCTTC.

The CDR3: CATKTDNSPLHF. The CDR3 DNA sequence: TGTGCCACGAAGACAGACAATTCACCCCTCCACTTT. The gene calls are TRBV2 and TRBJ1-6; D is possibly TRBD1 (5 bases). The CDR3 is made up of 12 amino acids. Trimming left V 10 bases short and J 7 bases short, with 11 bases between. In germline, CDR1 is SNHLY, CDR2 FYNNEI.

Concerning this clone itself: Within the sample, other DNA sequences also encode this same CDR3. The CDR3 region is CASSLAGGNYGYTF. The CDR3 DNA reads TGCGCCAGCAGCTTGGCTGGGGGGAACTATGGCTACACCTTC. This chain uses TRBV5-1 with TRBJ1-2; the D gene is possibly TRBD1 (5 bases). Deletions cut 0 bases from V and 2 bases from J, with 8 bases between. The CDR3 contains 14 residues. Germline CDR1 reads SGHRS; CDR2 reads YFSETQ.

For the CDR3, the DNA is TGTGCCACCAGCAGAGCAGACAGGCCGCGCTACGAGCAGTACTTC. This gives the protein CATSRADRPRYEQYF. V and J are TRBV15 and TRBJ2-7, with D possibly matching TRBD1 (6 bases). The CDR3 totals 15 residues. CDR1 and CDR2 (germline): LNHNV, YYDKDF (reference sequence). With 1 base removed from V and 3 bases from J, the gap between germline ends came to 13 bases.

The chain carries TRBV7-9 and TRBJ2-5; 7 bases align to TRBD2. J gave up 4 bases and V 3 bases, and 8 bases lay outside the gene matches. The CDR3 consists of 15 residues. CDR1 is SEHNR, CDR2 FQNEAQ, per germline (reference sequence). The DNA for the CDR3 is TGTGCCAGCAGCTTGGGCGGGAGAATTGGAGAGACCCAGTACTTC. This sequence encodes CASSLGGRIGETQYF.

The chain employs TRBV21-1 and TRBJ2-4; the D call in the table, TRBD1, was not verified against the DNA. TRBV21-1 is a known pseudogene. The CDR3 runs to 15 residues. CDR3 coding DNA: TGTGCCAGCAGCGAGACGGGACAGGGGTATTATGGTTCGTACTTC. Residues: CASSETGQGYYGSYF.

The V gene is TRBV3-1 (or the pseudogene TRBV3-2), the J gene TRBJ2-6; D unclear. The CDR3 sequence is 14 residues long. Germline CDR1 and CDR2: LGHDT and YNNKEL (reference sequence). Trimming removed 0 bases at V and 3 bases at J, with 3 bases between. This CDR3 is CASSQEIGANVLTF. The CDR3 coding sequence is TGTGCCAGCAGCCAAGAGATTGGGGCCAACGTCCTGACTTTC.

In DNA form, the CDR3 reads TGTGCCACCAGTGATGGCAGGGGCTTTCGAGAGACCCAGTACTTC. Its protein product is CATSDGRGFRETQYF. The chain joins TRBV24-1 to TRBJ2-5; possibly TRBD1 for D (6 bases). The V gene lost 3 bases and the J gene lost 4 bases, with 14 bases spanning the gap. Per the germline V gene, CDR1 is KGHDR and CDR2 is SFDVKD. This CDR3 comprises 15 residues.

The gene calls are TRBV18 and TRBJ2-7; no clear D. V was cut by 2 bases and J by 5 bases, with 7 bases left in between. The CDR3 runs to 12 residues. Germline V gene data show CDR1 as KGHSH and CDR2 as LQKENI. This CDR3 is CASSPERDEQYF. The CDR3 region has the DNA TGTGCCAGCTCACCAGAACGGGACGAGCAGTACTTC.

The V and J genes are TRBV5-1 and TRBJ2-1; TRBD1 matches at 7 bases. Germline values: CDR1 SGHRS, CDR2 YFSETQ. Germline trimming cut 1 base from V and 1 base from J; bases unmatched to any gene: 5. The CDR3 sequence is 16 residues long. The CDR3 loop is CASSLSPGGSYNEQFF. DNA for the CDR3: TGCGCCAGCAGCTTGTCCCCAGGGGGATCCTACAATGAGCAGTTCTTC.

The V gene is TRBV6-1, the J gene TRBJ2-3; D is possibly TRBD2 (7 bases). Germline V CDR1 and CDR2: MNHNS, SASEGT. This CDR3 is 16 amino acids long. The germline V and J ends were trimmed by 3 bases and 0 bases, with 13 bases remaining between them. This CDR3 reads CASSDPGGVSTDTQYF. For the CDR3, the DNA is TGTGCCAGCAGTGATCCGGGGGGCGTGAGCACAGATACGCAGTATTTT.

J is TRBJ2-3 and V is TRBV28, with 12 bases fitting TRBD2. The germline gives CDR1 MDHEN, CDR2 SYDVKM. With V trimmed by 6 bases and J by 8 bases, 12 bases remained unmatched. The CDR3 has 16 residues. Here the CDR3 reads CASSRGLAGFLGTQYF. The CDR3 DNA is TGTGCCAGCAGCCGTGGACTAGCGGGATTTCTAGGTACGCAGTATTTT.

The V call is TRBV7-2, the J call TRBJ2-3; D gene ambiguous. CDR3 length equals 12 residues. Trimming removed 2 bases at V and 6 bases at J, with 6 bases between. CDR1 SGHTA and CDR2 FQGNSA come from the germline V gene. The CDR3: CASSLNFDTQYF. In nucleotides, the CDR3 is TGTGCCAGCAGCTTAAATTTTGATACGCAGTATTTT.

This clone showed up just once. The chain has TRBV9 and TRBJ1-1; D unclear. The CDR3 has 14 amino acids. Deletions cut 4 bases from V and 0 bases from J, with 10 bases between. Germline values: CDR1 SGDLS, CDR2 YYNGEE. For the CDR3, the DNA is TGTGCCAGCAGCCCAGGACTCATGAACACTGAAGCTTTCTTT. The encoded protein is CASSPGLMNTEAFF.

The chain carries TRBV5-1 and TRBJ2-2; possibly TRBD2 for D (6 bases). Germline-derived CDR1 and CDR2 are SGHRS and YFSETQ. The CDR3 totals 16 residues. V shed 1 base and J shed 4 bases, with 14 bases lying between them. DNA of the CDR3: TGCGCCAGCAGCTTGAATCCCGGGACTCGCACCGGGGAGCTGTTTTTT. Amino acids: CASSLNPGTRTGELFF.

The genes are TRBV28 and TRBJ2-1; D is possibly TRBD2 (5 bases). V was pared by 6 bases and J by 9 bases, with 12 bases between. This CDR3 is 12 amino acids long. From germline, CDR1 is MDHEN and CDR2 SYDVKM. The CDR3 DNA follows: TGTGCCAGCAGCCGGACTGGATCTGAGCAGTTCTTC. Translating gives CASSRTGSEQFF.